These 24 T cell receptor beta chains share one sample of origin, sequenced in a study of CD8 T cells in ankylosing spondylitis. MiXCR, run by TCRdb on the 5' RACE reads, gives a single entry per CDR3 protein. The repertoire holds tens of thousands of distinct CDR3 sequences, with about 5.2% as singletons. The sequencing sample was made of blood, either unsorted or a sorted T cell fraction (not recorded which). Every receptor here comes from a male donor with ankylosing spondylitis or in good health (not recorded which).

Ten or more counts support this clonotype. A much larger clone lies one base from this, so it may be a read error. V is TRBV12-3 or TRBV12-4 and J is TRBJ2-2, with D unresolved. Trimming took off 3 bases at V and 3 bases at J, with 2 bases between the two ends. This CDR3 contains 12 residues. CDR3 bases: TGTGCCAGCAGTTTCGACACCGGGGAGCTGTTTTTT. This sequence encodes CASSFDTGELFF.

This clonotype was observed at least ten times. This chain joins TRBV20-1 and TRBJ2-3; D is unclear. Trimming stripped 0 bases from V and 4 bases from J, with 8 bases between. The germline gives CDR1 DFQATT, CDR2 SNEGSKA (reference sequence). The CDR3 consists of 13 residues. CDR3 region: CSARDVGSDTQYF. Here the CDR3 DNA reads TGCAGTGCTAGAGATGTAGGGTCAGATACGCAGTATTTT.

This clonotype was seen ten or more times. CDR3 in DNA: TGTGCCAGCAGTTCAATAGCGAGGGAAAATTCTGAGACCCAGTACTTC. It specifies CASSSIARENSETQYF. The chain links TRBV27 to TRBJ2-5; TRBD2 might be the D (5 bases). Germline loops: CDR1 MNHEY, CDR2 SMNVEV (reference sequence). V lost 4 bases and J lost 5, with 20 bases in between. CDR3 length: 16 residues.

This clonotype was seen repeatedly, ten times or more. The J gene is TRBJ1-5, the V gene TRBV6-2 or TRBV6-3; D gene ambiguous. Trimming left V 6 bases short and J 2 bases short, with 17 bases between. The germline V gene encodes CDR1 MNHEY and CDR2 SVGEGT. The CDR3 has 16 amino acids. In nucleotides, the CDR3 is TGTGCCAGCAGGGATATGGGTGAGCCCGGCAATCAGCCCCAGCATTTT. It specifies CASRDMGEPGNQPQHF.

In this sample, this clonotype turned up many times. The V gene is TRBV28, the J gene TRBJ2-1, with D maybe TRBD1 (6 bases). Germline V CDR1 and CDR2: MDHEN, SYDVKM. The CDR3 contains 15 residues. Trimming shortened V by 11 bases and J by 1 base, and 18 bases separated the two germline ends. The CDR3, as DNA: TGTGCCGCCAGGACAGAAACATTATCCTACAATGAGCAGTTCTTC. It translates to CAARTETLSYNEQFF.

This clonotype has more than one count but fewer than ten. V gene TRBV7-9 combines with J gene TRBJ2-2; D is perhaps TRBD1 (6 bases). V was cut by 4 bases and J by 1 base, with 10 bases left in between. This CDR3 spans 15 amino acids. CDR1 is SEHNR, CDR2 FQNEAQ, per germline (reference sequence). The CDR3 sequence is CASSSGQWNTGELFF. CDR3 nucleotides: TGTGCCAGCAGCTCAGGACAGTGGAACACCGGGGAGCTGTTTTTT.

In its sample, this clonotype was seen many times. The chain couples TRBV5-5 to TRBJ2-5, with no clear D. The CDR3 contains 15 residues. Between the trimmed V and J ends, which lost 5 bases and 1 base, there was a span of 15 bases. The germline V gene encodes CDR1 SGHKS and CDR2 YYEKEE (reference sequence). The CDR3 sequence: CASSSPQRAQETQYF. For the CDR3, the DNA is TGTGCCAGCAGTTCCCCCCAAAGGGCCCAAGAGACCCAGTACTTC. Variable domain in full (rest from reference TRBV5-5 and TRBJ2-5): DAGVTQSPTHLIKTRGQQVTLRCSPISGHKSVSWYQQVLGQGPQFIFQYYEKEERGRGNFPDRFSARQFPNYSSELNVNALLLGDSALYLCASSSPQRAQETQYFGPGTRLLVL.

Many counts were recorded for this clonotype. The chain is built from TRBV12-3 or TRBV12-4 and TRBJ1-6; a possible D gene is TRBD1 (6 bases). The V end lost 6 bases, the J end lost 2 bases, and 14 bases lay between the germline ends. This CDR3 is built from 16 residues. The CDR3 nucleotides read TGTGCCAGCAGGCGAGCAGGGGACCCCTATAATTCACCCCTCCACTTT. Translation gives CASRRAGDPYNSPLHF.

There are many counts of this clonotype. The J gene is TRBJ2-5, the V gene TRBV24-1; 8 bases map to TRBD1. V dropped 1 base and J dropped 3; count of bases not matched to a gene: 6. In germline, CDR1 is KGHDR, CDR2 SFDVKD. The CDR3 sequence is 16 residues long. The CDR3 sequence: CATSDFSGGLKETQYF. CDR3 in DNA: TGTGCCACCAGTGATTTTTCAGGGGGCTTGAAAGAGACCCAGTACTTC.

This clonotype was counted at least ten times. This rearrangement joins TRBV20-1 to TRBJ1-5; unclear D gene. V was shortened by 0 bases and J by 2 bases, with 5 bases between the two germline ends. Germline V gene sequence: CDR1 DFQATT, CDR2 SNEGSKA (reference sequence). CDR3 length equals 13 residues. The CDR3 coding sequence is TGCAGTGCTAGAGAGAGCGGCAATCAGCCCCAGCATTTT. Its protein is CSARESGNQPQHF.

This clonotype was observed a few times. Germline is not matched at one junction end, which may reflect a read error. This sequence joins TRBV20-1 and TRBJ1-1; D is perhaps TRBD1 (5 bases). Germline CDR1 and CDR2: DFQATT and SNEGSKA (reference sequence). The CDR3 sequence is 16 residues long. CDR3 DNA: TGCAGTTCTAGTGGCGAGGGGCGGGGTTTAGGTACTGAAGCTTTCTTT. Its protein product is CSSSGEGRGLGTEAFF.

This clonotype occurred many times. In nucleotides, the CDR3 is TGTGCCAGCAGCTTACATCTGGACAGGGCTAATGAAAAACTGTTTTTT. This codes for CASSLHLDRANEKLFF. The gene calls are TRBV7-2 and TRBJ1-4; TRBD1 matches at 8 bases. Per germline, CDR1 SGHTA and CDR2 FQGNSA. Unmatched junction bases numbered 5, after V lost 2 bases and J lost 3 bases. The CDR3 runs 16 residues.

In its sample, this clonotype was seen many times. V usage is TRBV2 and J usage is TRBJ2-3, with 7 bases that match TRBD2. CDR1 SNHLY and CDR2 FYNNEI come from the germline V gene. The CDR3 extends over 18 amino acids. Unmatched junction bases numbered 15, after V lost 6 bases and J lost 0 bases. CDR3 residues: CASSPNRGVPLSTDTQYF. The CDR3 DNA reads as TGTGCCAGCAGCCCCAACCGGGGGGTCCCCCTTAGCACAGATACGCAGTATTTT.

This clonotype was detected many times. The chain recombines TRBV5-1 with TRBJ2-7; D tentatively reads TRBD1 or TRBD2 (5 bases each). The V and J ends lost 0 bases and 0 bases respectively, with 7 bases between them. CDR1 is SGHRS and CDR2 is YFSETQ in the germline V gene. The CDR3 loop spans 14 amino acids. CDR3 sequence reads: CASSLEGTSYEQYF. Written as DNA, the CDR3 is TGCGCCAGCAGCTTGGAGGGGACCTCCTACGAGCAGTACTTC.

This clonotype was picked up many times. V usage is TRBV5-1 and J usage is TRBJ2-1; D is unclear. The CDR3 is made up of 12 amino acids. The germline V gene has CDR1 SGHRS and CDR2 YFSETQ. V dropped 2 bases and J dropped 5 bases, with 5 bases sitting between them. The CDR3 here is CASSFSNNEQFF. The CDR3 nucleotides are TGCGCCAGCAGCTTTAGTAACAATGAGCAGTTCTTC.

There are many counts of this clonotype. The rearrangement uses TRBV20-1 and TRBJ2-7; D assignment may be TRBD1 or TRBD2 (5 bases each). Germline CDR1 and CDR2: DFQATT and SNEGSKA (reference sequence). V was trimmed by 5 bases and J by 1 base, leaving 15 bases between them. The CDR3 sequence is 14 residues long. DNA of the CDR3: TGCAGTGCTCCTGGGGGTACAAATTCCTACGAGCAGTACTTC. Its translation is CSAPGGTNSYEQYF.

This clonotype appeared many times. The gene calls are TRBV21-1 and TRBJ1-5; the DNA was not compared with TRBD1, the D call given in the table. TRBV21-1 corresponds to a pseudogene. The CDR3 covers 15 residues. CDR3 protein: CASSKGSGDPQPQHF. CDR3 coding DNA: TGTGCCAGCAGCAAAGGATCCGGGGATCCCCAGCCCCAGCATTTT.

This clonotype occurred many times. The CDR3, as DNA: TGTGCCAGCTCACCAGAAAGGGAAGGGCAGTTCTTC. This gives the protein CASSPEREGQFF. The chain is built from TRBV18 and TRBJ2-1; D remains unclear. Between the trimmed V and J ends, which lost 2 bases and 12 bases, there was a span of 11 bases. Germline loops: CDR1 KGHSH, CDR2 LQKENI. This CDR3 contains 12 residues.

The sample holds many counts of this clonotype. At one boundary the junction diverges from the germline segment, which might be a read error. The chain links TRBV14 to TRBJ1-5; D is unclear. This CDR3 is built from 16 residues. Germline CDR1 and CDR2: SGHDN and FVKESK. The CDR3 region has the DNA TGTGCCAGCAGCGAAGACGAGGACGGTTACAATCAGCCCCAGCATTTT. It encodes CASSEDEDGYNQPQHF.

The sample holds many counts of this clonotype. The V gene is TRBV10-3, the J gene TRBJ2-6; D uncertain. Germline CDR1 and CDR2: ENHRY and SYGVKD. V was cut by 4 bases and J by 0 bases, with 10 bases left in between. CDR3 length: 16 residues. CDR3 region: CAISGFGPSGANVLTF. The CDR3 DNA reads TGTGCCATCAGTGGATTCGGACCCTCTGGGGCCAACGTCCTGACTTTC.

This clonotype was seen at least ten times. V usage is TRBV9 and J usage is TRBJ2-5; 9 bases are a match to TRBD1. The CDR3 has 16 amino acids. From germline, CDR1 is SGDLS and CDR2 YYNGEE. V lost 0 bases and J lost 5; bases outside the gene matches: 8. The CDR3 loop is CASSVGRDRAGETQYF. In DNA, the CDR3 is TGTGCCAGCAGCGTAGGCCGGGACAGGGCCGGCGAGACCCAGTACTTC.

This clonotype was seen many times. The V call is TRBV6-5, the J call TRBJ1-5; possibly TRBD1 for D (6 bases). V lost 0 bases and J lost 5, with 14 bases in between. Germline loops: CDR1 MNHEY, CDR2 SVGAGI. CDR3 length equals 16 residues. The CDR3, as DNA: TGTGCCAGCAGTTACTCGAACAGGGCCCCCCATCAGCCCCAGCATTTT. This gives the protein CASSYSNRAPHQPQHF.

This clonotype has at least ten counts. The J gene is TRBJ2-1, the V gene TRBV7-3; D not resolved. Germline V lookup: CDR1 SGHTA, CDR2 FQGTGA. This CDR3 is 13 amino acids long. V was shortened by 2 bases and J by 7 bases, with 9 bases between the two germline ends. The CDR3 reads CASSLPPGNEQFF. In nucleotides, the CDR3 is TGTGCCAGCAGCTTACCTCCGGGTAATGAGCAGTTCTTC.

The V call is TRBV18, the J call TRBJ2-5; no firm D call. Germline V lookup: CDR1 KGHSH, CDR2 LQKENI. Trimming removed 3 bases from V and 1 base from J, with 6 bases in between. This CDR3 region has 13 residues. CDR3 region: CASSPDSQETQYF. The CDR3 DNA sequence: TGTGCCAGCTCACCCGACTCCCAAGAGACCCAGTACTTC.